These T cell receptor beta chains were read from a single sample in a study of T-cell memory formation after mild COVID-19. TCRdb re-derived calls from the 5' RACE reads in MiXCR, one entry per CDR3 protein. The repertoire holds under 300,000 distinct CDR3 sequences, with 7% to 10% as singletons. The sequencing sample was made of PBMCs or a T cell subset sorted from them (not recorded which). These receptors were obtained from a man aged 18-30 years who had mild COVID-19 (a few samples of this study predate the infection). Cell type and time point are not known. Both conserved end residues are part of each CDR3. The D gene is left open where the match is weak. Clone size appears in some rows only: once, few, many, or a class for an expanded clone.

CDR3nt: TGTGCCACCCAGGACAACCCTGAAGCTTTCTTT
CDR3aa: CATQDNPEAFF
d_gene: -
j_gene: TRBJ1-1
abundance: -
v_gene: TRBV19

CDR3nt: TGTGCCAGCAGCTTACCGACAGGGCGTAGTAATGAAAAACTGTTTTTT
CDR3aa: CASSLPTGRSNEKLFF
d_gene: TRBD1
j_gene: TRBJ1-4
abundance: -
v_gene: TRBV7-9

CDR3nt: TGCGCCAGCAGCTTACAGGGGGCGGATTACAATGAGCAGTTCTTC
CDR3aa: CASSLQGADYNEQFF
d_gene: TRBD1
j_gene: TRBJ2-1
abundance: few
v_gene: TRBV5-1

CDR3nt: TGTGCCAGCAGCCCCTCGATAGCGGAGAACACAGATACGCAGTATTTT
CDR3aa: CASSPSIAENTDTQYF
d_gene: -
j_gene: TRBJ2-3
abundance: few
v_gene: TRBV12-3/TRBV12-4

CDR3nt: TGTGCCAGCAGCTTAGCGTGGGAGAACACTGAAGCTTTCTTT
CDR3aa: CASSLAWENTEAFF
d_gene: -
j_gene: TRBJ1-1
abundance: many
v_gene: TRBV7-2

CDR3nt: TGTGCCAGCAGCTCTCTAGGTCGGAGCGGGGAGTACAATGAGCAGTTCTTC
CDR3aa: CASSSLGRSGEYNEQFF
d_gene: TRBD2
j_gene: TRBJ2-1
abundance: many
v_gene: TRBV7-2

CDR3nt: TGTGCCAGCAGCTTAAGCGGTAGCCCCTCCGGGGAGCTGTTTTTT
CDR3aa: CASSLSGSPSGELFF
d_gene: -
j_gene: TRBJ2-2
abundance: -
v_gene: TRBV7-3

CDR3nt: TGTGCCAGCAGTTACTCATTATTGACAGGGGGCGACTATGGCTACACCTTC
CDR3aa: CASSYSLLTGGDYGYTF
d_gene: TRBD1
j_gene: TRBJ1-2
abundance: -
v_gene: TRBV6-5

CDR3nt: TGCGCCAGCGGGGGGACAGGTTCGCGCACCGGGGAGCTGTTTTTT
CDR3aa: CASGGTGSRTGELFF
d_gene: TRBD1
j_gene: TRBJ2-2
abundance: few
v_gene: TRBV5-1

CDR3nt: TGTGCCAGCAGTTTTCGGCTAGCGGGGAACACAGATACGCAGTATTTT
CDR3aa: CASSFRLAGNTDTQYF
d_gene: TRBD2
j_gene: TRBJ2-3
abundance: -
v_gene: TRBV12-3/TRBV12-4

CDR3nt: TGTGCCAGCAGCTTAGGACAATACGGGGGCCTGAACACCGGGGAGCTGTTTTTT
CDR3aa: CASSLGQYGGLNTGELFF
d_gene: -
j_gene: TRBJ2-2
abundance: many
v_gene: TRBV7-6

CDR3nt: TGTGCCAGCAGCCTCCTGTCGGGCCGTCAGTACTTC
CDR3aa: CASSLLSGRQYF
d_gene: -
j_gene: TRBJ2-4
abundance: -
v_gene: TRBV11-2

CDR3nt: TGCAGTGCTAGGGGGATCAACAGTTACAATGAGCAGTTCTTC
CDR3aa: CSARGINSYNEQFF
d_gene: -
j_gene: TRBJ2-1
abundance: few
v_gene: TRBV20-1

CDR3nt: TGTGCCAGCAGCTTGATCTCCTCTGGGGCCAACGTCCTGACTTTC
CDR3aa: CASSLISSGANVLTF
d_gene: -
j_gene: TRBJ2-6
abundance: few
v_gene: TRBV5-5

CDR3nt: TGCAGCGTTGACTCCTCGGGGGCAGGGGTCGGCTACACCTTC
CDR3aa: CSVDSSGAGVGYTF
d_gene: -
j_gene: TRBJ1-2
abundance: few
v_gene: TRBV29-1

CDR3nt: TGCAGTGCTAGTCTCAGCGGAGGGGGGGCCTTCTACGAGCAGTACTTC
CDR3aa: CSASLSGGGAFYEQYF
d_gene: -
j_gene: TRBJ2-7
abundance: few
v_gene: TRBV20-1

CDR3nt: TGTGCCAGCAGCTTATCGTCTAGCGGCCAAGAGACCCAGTACTTC
CDR3aa: CASSLSSSGQETQYF
d_gene: TRBD2
j_gene: TRBJ2-5
abundance: -
v_gene: TRBV7-2

CDR3nt: TGTGCCAGCAGTCCCGGGACAGCCCCGGACACTGAAGCTTTCTTT
CDR3aa: CASSPGTAPDTEAFF
d_gene: TRBD1
j_gene: TRBJ1-1
abundance: -
v_gene: TRBV6-2/TRBV6-3

CDR3nt: TGTGCCACCAGTGATTTCTCCAGGGGTAGGACCGGGGAGCTGTTTTTT
CDR3aa: CATSDFSRGRTGELFF
d_gene: -
j_gene: TRBJ2-2
abundance: few
v_gene: TRBV24-1

CDR3nt: TGTGCCAGCAGCGACACCGGGACAACTAATGAAAAACTGTTTTTT
CDR3aa: CASSDTGTTNEKLFF
d_gene: -
j_gene: TRBJ1-4
abundance: -
v_gene: TRBV6-5

CDR3nt: TGCGCCAGCAGCTTCGGGACTCTTAAGGCAGATACGCAGTATTTT
CDR3aa: CASSFGTLKADTQYF
d_gene: -
j_gene: TRBJ2-3
abundance: many
v_gene: TRBV5-1

CDR3nt: TGTGCCAGCAGTGAAGGCGCCACTAGCTATGGCTACACCTTC
CDR3aa: CASSEGATSYGYTF
d_gene: -
j_gene: TRBJ1-2
abundance: few
v_gene: TRBV6-1

CDR3nt: TGCGCCAGCAGCTTGCCGGACAGGGACGAGCAGTACTTC
CDR3aa: CASSLPDRDEQYF
d_gene: TRBD1
j_gene: TRBJ2-7
abundance: few
v_gene: TRBV5-1

CDR3nt: TGTGCCAGCAGCTTAGGAAGGGGGCGAGGTAATCAGCCCCAGCATTTT
CDR3aa: CASSLGRGRGNQPQHF
d_gene: TRBD1
j_gene: TRBJ1-5
abundance: -
v_gene: TRBV11-2

CDR3nt: TGTGCCAGCAGCTTAGGGACAGTCGAGACCCAGTACTTC
CDR3aa: CASSLGTVETQYF
d_gene: -
j_gene: TRBJ2-5
abundance: many
v_gene: TRBV7-6

CDR3nt: TGTGCCAGCAGCCAAGATAACGGGGGGTCCGGGGAGCTGTTTTTT
CDR3aa: CASSQDNGGSGELFF
d_gene: TRBD2
j_gene: TRBJ2-2
abundance: -
v_gene: TRBV3-1

CDR3nt: TGTGCCAGCAGCTTAGGGGACCCCAGTACGACCCAGTACTTC
CDR3aa: CASSLGDPSTTQYF
d_gene: -
j_gene: TRBJ2-5
abundance: few
v_gene: TRBV7-2

CDR3nt: TGTGCCATCAGTGAGTCGACAGGGGTCCCCAGGACTGAGCAGTTCTTC
CDR3aa: CAISESTGVPRTEQFF
d_gene: TRBD1
j_gene: TRBJ2-1
abundance: many
v_gene: TRBV10-3